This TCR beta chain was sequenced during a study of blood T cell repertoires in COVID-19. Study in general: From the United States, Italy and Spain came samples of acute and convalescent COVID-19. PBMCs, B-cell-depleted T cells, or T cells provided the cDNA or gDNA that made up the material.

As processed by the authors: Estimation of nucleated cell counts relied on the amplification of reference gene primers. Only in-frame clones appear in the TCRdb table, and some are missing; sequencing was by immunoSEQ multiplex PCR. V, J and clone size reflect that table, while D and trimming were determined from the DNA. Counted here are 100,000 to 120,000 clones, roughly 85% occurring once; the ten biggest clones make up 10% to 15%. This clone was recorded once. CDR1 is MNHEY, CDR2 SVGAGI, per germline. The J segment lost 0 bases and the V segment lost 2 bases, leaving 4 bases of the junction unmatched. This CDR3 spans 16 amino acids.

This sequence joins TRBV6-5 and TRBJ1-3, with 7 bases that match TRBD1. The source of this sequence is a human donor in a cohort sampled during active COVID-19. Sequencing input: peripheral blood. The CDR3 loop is CASSYAHRGSGNTIYF. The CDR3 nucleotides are TGTGCCAGCAGTTACGCCCACAGGGGCTCTGGAAACACCATATATTTT.